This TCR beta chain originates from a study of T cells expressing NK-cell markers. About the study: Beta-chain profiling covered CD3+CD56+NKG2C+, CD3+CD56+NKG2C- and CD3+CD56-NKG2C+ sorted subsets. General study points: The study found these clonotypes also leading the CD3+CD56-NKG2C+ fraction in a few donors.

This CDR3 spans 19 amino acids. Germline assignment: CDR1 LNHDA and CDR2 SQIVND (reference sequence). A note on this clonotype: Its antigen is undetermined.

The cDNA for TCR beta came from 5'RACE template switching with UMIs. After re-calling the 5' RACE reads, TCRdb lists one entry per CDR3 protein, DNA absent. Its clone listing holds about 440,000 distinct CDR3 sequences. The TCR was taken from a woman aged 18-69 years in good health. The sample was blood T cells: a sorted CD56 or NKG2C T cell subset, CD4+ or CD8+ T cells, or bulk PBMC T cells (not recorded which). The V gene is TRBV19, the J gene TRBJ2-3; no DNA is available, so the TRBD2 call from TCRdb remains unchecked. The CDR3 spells CASKSWTSGISSSTDTQYF. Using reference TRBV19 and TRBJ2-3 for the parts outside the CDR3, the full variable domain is DGGITQSPKYLFRKEGQNVTLSCEQNLNHDAMYWYRQDPGQGLRLIYYSQIVNDFQKGDIAEGYSVSREKKESFPLTVTSAQKNPTAFYLCASKSWTSGISSSTDTQYFGPGTRLTVL.